Shown below are 10 T cell receptor beta chains from a single sample sequenced in a study of cytomegalovirus exposure and HLA in healthy donors. The study ran its PCR with 60 Vbeta and 13 Jbeta primers. Using immunoSEQ multiplex PCR, the repertoire was profiled, and TCRdb retains in-frame clones only, with some absent. The sample table sets out tens of thousands of clones. The specimen was PBMCs. The receptors originated from a woman between 40 and 50 years old in good health and CMV-seronegative.

The chain is built from TRBV4-2 and TRBJ2-5; tentatively, D is TRBD1 (6 bases). V lost 0 bases, J lost 3 bases, and 11 bases lay in between. Germline CDR1 is LGHNA and CDR2 is YNFKEQ. There are 15 residues in the CDR3. In DNA, the CDR3 is TGTGCCAGCAGCCAAGAGCTCAACAGGGAAGAGACCCAGTACTTC. This gives the protein CASSQELNREETQYF.

The chain recombines TRBV18 with TRBJ1-6; D remains ambiguous. The CDR3 totals 14 residues. The V end was cut by 3 bases, the J end by 6 bases, with 9 bases between. CDR1 KGHSH and CDR2 LQKENI come from the germline V gene. CDR3 in amino acids: CASSPTGSNSPLHF. CDR3 DNA: TGTGCCAGCTCACCGACGGGTAGTAATTCACCCCTCCACTTT.

The chain couples TRBV7-2 to TRBJ1-1; D is undetermined. V was pared by 5 bases and J by 3 bases, with 13 bases between. Looked up from germline, CDR1 is SGHTA and CDR2 is FQGNSA. The CDR3 extends over 14 amino acids. The CDR3 DNA reads as TGTGCCAGCAGCCCATCGAACATGGACACTGAAGCTTTCTTT. Encoded protein: CASSPSNMDTEAFF.

The chain recombines TRBV19 with TRBJ2-7, with 7 bases aligning to TRBD1. Germline assignment: CDR1 LNHDA and CDR2 SQIVND (reference sequence). V trimming: 5 bases; J trimming: 3 bases; junction bases outside the gene matches: 4. The CDR3 has 13 amino acids. CDR3 loop: CASSFGQVYEQYF. The CDR3 DNA follows: TGTGCCAGTAGTTTTGGACAGGTCTACGAGCAGTACTTC.

The V and J genes are TRBV5-4 and TRBJ2-7; 13 bases line up with TRBD2. V shed 0 bases and J 0 bases; nucleotides not matched to a gene: 6. The germline CDR1 and CDR2 sequences are SGHNT and YYREEE (reference sequence). The CDR3 contains 18 residues. As DNA, the CDR3 is TGTGCCAGCAGCTTGGGGACTAGCGGGAGCGTCACCTCCTACGAGCAGTACTTC. Protein: CASSLGTSGSVTSYEQYF. Combining the CDR3 with reference TRBV5-4 and TRBJ2-7 gives the whole variable domain ETGVTQSPTHLIKTRGQQVTLRCSSQSGHNTVSWYQQALGQGPQFIFQYYREEENGRGNFPPRFSGLQFPNYSSELNVNALELDDSALYLCASSLGTSGSVTSYEQYFGPGTRLTVT.

The chain uses TRBV7-2 and TRBJ1-2; the D gene is possibly TRBD1 (5 bases). Per germline, CDR1 SGHTA and CDR2 FQGNSA. The CDR3 consists of 15 residues. V was cut by 3 bases and J by 1 base, with 12 bases left in between. CDR3 region: CASSFAQGGNYGYTF. CDR3 in DNA: TGTGCCAGCAGCTTCGCCCAGGGTGGTAACTATGGCTACACCTTC. The variable domain in full, completed from reference TRBV7-2 and TRBJ1-2, reads GAGVSQSPSNKVTEKGKDVELRCDPISGHTALYWYRQSLGQGLEFLIYFQGNSAPDKSGLPSDRFSAERTGGSVSTLTIQRTQQEDSAVYLCASSFAQGGNYGYTFGSGTRLTVV.

The chain employs TRBV4-2 and TRBJ2-1; 14 bases align to TRBD2. The CDR3 contains 18 residues. Trimming cost V 0 bases and J 3 bases; bases outside gene matches: 4. Germline loops: CDR1 LGHNA, CDR2 YNFKEQ. In DNA, the CDR3 is TGTGCCAGCAGCCAAGACTGGACTAGCGGGAGGTTCTACAATGAGCAGTTCTTC. It specifies CASSQDWTSGRFYNEQFF.

This chain joins TRBV28 and TRBJ1-1; 7 bases agree with TRBD1. The J segment lost 3 bases and the V segment lost 6 bases, leaving 7 bases of the junction unmatched. Looked up from germline, CDR1 is MDHEN and CDR2 is SYDVKM. The CDR3 spans 14 residues. CDR3 loop: CASSTAQGDTEAFF. CDR3 sequence (DNA): TGTGCCAGCAGCACGGCTCAGGGGGACACTGAAGCTTTCTTT.

The genes are TRBV28 and TRBJ1-6; weak D call: TRBD1 (6 bases). The CDR3 sequence is 15 residues long. V was cut by 7 bases and J by 7 bases, with 17 bases left in between. The V gene's germline CDR1 is MDHEN and CDR2 SYDVKM. CDR3 in amino acids: CASISGGQVNSPLHF. CDR3 nucleotides: TGTGCCAGCATCTCGGGGGGGCAGGTAAATTCACCCCTCCACTTT.

V gene TRBV19 combines with J gene TRBJ1-2; D is perhaps TRBD1 (5 bases). Germline V gene sequence: CDR1 LNHDA, CDR2 SQIVND (reference sequence). Trimming shortened V by 6 bases and J by 2 bases, and 13 bases separated the two germline ends. CDR3 length equals 14 residues. CDR3 sequence reads: CASRRPAGNYGYTF. The CDR3 region has the DNA TGTGCCAGTAGACGCCCGGCAGGGAACTATGGCTACACCTTC.